Each of the 16 T cell receptor beta chains below was sequenced from the same sample in a study of blood T cell repertoires in COVID-19. Data came from immunoSEQ multiplex PCR; TCRdb stores just in-frame clones and leaves some out. Here the sample spans more than 75,000 clones, roughly nine tenths being singletons. The sample taken for sequencing was peripheral blood. These receptors were obtained from a man in his fifties with acute or convalescent COVID-19.

V gene TRBV28 combines with J gene TRBJ2-7, with 10 bases lining up with TRBD2. Trimming removed 2 bases from V and 0 bases from J; junction bases left unmatched: 13. The CDR3 has 19 residues. CDR1 and CDR2 from the germline V gene are MDHEN and SYDVKM. The DNA of the CDR3 is TGTGCCAGCAGTTTAGTTGGGACTAGCGAAACGTCTAGCTCCTACGAGCAGTACTTC. Protein sequence: CASSLVGTSETSSSYEQYF.

This chain links TRBV4-1 with TRBJ1-4; no definite D call. Germline CDR1 MGHRA, CDR2 YSYEKL. The CDR3 loop spans 13 amino acids. V gave up 5 bases and J gave up 7 bases, with 11 bases separating them. In DNA, the CDR3 is TGCGCCAGCAGCGCAGCACTAACTGAAAAACTGTTTTTT. As protein: CASSAALTEKLFF.

The V and J genes are TRBV7-2 and TRBJ1-6; 9 positions match TRBD1. Germline CDR1 SGHTA, CDR2 FQGNSA. The CDR3 is 15 residues long. Losses at the gene ends were 7 bases for V and 4 bases for J; bases not matched to a gene: 5. The CDR3 is CASNTGTGYNSPLHF. The CDR3 coding sequence is TGTGCCAGCAACACCGGGACAGGGTATAATTCACCCCTCCACTTT.

This chain joins TRBV6-5 and TRBJ2-5; the match to TRBD2 covers 10 bases. With V trimmed by 6 bases and J by 4 bases, 5 bases remained unmatched. Germline CDR1 reads MNHEY; CDR2 reads SVGAGI. There are 14 residues in the CDR3. CDR3 DNA sequence: TGTGCCAGCAGGAGCGGGGGGGCAGGAGAGACCCAGTACTTC. It specifies CASRSGGAGETQYF.

The chain recombines TRBV29-1 with TRBJ2-3; maybe TRBD1 (6 bases). V shed 4 bases and J shed 0 bases, with 8 bases lying between them. Germline lookup yields CDR1 SQVTM and CDR2 ANQGSEA. This CDR3 region has 13 residues. Here the CDR3 reads CSVAQGSTDTQYF. The CDR3 DNA sequence: TGCAGCGTTGCACAGGGAAGCACAGATACGCAGTATTTT.

CDR3 DNA sequence: TGTGCCAGCAGCCCCCTGACAGGGGGAGATGGTGAAGCTTTCTTT. Its translation: CASSPLTGGDGEAFF. The chain links TRBV5-6 to TRBJ1-1; 9 bases are a match to TRBD1. From germline, CDR1 is SGHDT and CDR2 YYEEEE. This CDR3 spans 15 amino acids. V shed 4 bases and J 7 bases; nucleotides not matched to a gene: 11.

This chain connects TRBV9 to TRBJ2-7, with D perhaps TRBD2 (6 bases). The CDR3 is made up of 16 amino acids. Germline V lookup: CDR1 SGDLS, CDR2 YYNGEE. Trimming shortened V by 0 bases and J by 4 bases, and 17 bases separated the two germline ends. CDR3 nucleotide sequence: TGTGCCAGCAGCGTAGGAGGGGTAGCGGAGCTATACGAGCAGTACTTC. It codes for CASSVGGVAELYEQYF.

V is TRBV18 and J is TRBJ1-2; a weak D match, TRBD1 (6 bases). CDR1 is KGHSH, CDR2 LQKENI, per germline. With 8 bases removed from V and 7 bases from J, the gap between germline ends came to 20 bases. The CDR3 sequence is 14 residues long. As DNA, the CDR3 is TGTGCCAGCATCCCAGGGGTTTCTGAGGCTGGCTACACCTTC. Protein product: CASIPGVSEAGYTF.

V and J are TRBV29-1 and TRBJ1-2; D unresolved. V was cut by 4 bases and J by 6 bases, with 9 bases left in between. Germline loops: CDR1 SQVTM, CDR2 ANQGSEA. CDR3 length equals 11 residues. The CDR3 protein is CSVGSTNGYTF. In DNA form, the CDR3 reads TGCAGCGTTGGGTCCACAAATGGCTACACCTTC.

V and J are TRBV18 and TRBJ2-7, with D maybe TRBD2 (6 bases). CDR3 length: 16 residues. Germline V CDR1 and CDR2: KGHSH, LQKENI. V lost 3 bases and J lost 2, with 17 bases in between. In DNA, the CDR3 is TGTGCCAGCTCACCCGATCCGGGACTTCTCACCTACGAGCAGTACTTC. Its translation is CASSPDPGLLTYEQYF.

The rearrangement uses TRBV27 and TRBJ1-4, with D uncertain. V was pared by 5 bases and J by 8 bases, with 21 bases between. CDR1 is MNHEY and CDR2 is SMNVEV in the germline V gene (reference sequence). The CDR3 totals 16 residues. In nucleotides, the CDR3 is TGTGCCAGCAGTCCACCCGGTTATAGCCCTCTCGAAAAACTGTTTTTT. Its protein is CASSPPGYSPLEKLFF.

The chain couples TRBV5-1 to TRBJ1-2; D is possibly TRBD1 (5 bases). The CDR3 is 15 amino acids. Germline CDR1 reads SGHRS; CDR2 reads YFSETQ. V was cut by 4 bases and J by 6 bases, with 19 bases left in between. CDR3 region: CASSPSGDRLDGYTF. As DNA, the CDR3 is TGCGCCAGCAGCCCGTCGGGGGATCGTTTGGATGGCTACACCTTC.

The chain uses TRBV4-1 and TRBJ2-4, with D tentatively TRBD1 (5 bases). The length of the CDR3 is 14 residues. Trimming took 1 base from V and 7 from J, leaving 11 bases between them. Germline V gene data show CDR1 as MGHRA and CDR2 as YSYEKL. This CDR3 is CASSQVVQGNIQYF. In DNA, the CDR3 is TGCGCCAGCAGCCAAGTGGTCCAGGGCAACATTCAGTACTTC.

This clone was observed once. This chain uses TRBV30 with TRBJ1-3; D gene ambiguous. V shed 1 base and J shed 1 base, with 14 bases lying between them. CDR3 length: 16 amino acids. CDR1 and CDR2 (germline): GTSNPN, SVGIG (reference sequence). The CDR3 bases are TGTGCCTGGAGTGGTACTAGTATCGAATCTGGAAACACCATATATTTT. Encoded protein: CAWSGTSIESGNTIYF.

The chain is built from TRBV7-2 and TRBJ2-1, with D tentatively TRBD1 (5 bases). Germline V gene lookup returns CDR1 SGHTA and CDR2 FQGNSA. This CDR3 comprises 13 residues. The germline V and J ends were trimmed by 5 bases and 8 bases, with 13 bases remaining between them. This chain's CDR3 is CASSVTGHHEQFF. The CDR3 nucleotides are TGTGCCAGCAGCGTAACCGGACACCATGAGCAGTTCTTC.

V usage is TRBV19 and J usage is TRBJ1-2; D unresolved. Germline CDR1 reads LNHDA; CDR2 reads SQIVND (reference sequence). This CDR3 is built from 12 residues. Trimming stripped 8 bases from V and 4 bases from J, with 11 bases between. CDR3 in DNA: TGTGCCAGTGCCGGGTGGGTCTATGGCTACACCTTC. It specifies CASAGWVYGYTF.